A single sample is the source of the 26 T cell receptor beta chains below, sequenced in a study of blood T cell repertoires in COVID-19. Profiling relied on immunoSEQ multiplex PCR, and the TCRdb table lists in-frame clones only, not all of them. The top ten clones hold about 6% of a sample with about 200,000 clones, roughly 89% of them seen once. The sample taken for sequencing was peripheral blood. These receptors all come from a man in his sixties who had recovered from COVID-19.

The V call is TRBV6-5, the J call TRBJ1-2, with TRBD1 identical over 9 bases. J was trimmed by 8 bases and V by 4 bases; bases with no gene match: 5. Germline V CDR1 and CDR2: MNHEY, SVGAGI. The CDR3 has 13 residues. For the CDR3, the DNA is TGTGCCAGCAGTTTCGGGACAGGGACAGGCTACACCTTC. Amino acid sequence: CASSFGTGTGYTF.

The CDR3 nucleotides read TGTGCCAGCAGCCAAGAGGTCCTAGCGGGGGGGCCAGATACGCAGTATTTT. Translating gives CASSQEVLAGGPDTQYF. This chain uses TRBV4-2 with TRBJ2-3, with TRBD2 identical over 12 bases. The germline gives CDR1 LGHNA, CDR2 YNFKEQ. The V and J ends lost 0 bases and 4 bases, in that order; junction bases with no gene match: 5. This CDR3 has 17 amino acids.

CDR3 amino acids: CASSQNRRDRGNNEQFF. The CDR3 nucleotides are TGCGCCAGCAGCCAAAACCGCCGGGACAGGGGGAACAATGAGCAGTTCTTC. The chain has TRBV5-1 and TRBJ2-1, with TRBD1 matching 11 bases. Germline V gene sequence: CDR1 SGHRS, CDR2 YFSETQ. The CDR3 consists of 17 residues. V trimming: 4 bases; J trimming: 5 bases; junction bases outside the gene matches: 11.

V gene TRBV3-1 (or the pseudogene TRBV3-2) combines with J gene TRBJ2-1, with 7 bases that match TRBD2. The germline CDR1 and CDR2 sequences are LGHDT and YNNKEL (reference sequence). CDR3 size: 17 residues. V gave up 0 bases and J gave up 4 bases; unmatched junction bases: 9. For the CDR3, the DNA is TGTGCCAGCAGCCAAGAGCGGGCGGGGGTTACATACAATGAGCAGTTCTTC. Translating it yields CASSQERAGVTYNEQFF.

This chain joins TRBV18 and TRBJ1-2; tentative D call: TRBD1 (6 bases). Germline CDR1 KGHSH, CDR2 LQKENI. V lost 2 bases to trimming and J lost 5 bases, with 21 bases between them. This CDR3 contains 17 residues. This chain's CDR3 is CASSPLTGLGLQYGYTF. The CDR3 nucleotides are TGTGCCAGCTCACCATTAACAGGGTTGGGATTGCAATATGGCTACACCTTC.

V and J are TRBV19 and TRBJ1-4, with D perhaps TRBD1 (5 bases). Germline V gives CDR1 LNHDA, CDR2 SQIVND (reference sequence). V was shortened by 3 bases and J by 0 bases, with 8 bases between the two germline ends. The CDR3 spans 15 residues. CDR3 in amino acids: CASSIGGTTNEKLFF. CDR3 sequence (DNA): TGTGCCAGTAGTATCGGGGGGACAACTAATGAAAAACTGTTTTTT.

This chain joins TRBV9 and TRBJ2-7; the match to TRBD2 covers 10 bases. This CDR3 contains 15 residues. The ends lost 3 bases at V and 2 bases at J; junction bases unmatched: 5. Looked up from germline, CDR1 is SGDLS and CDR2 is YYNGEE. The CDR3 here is CASSAGLAEAYEQYF. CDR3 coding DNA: TGTGCCAGCAGCGCCGGACTAGCGGAAGCCTACGAGCAGTACTTC. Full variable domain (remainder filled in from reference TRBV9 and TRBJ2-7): DSGVTQTPKHLITATGQRVTLRCSPRSGDLSVYWYQQSLDQGLQFLIQYYNGEERAKGNILERFSAQQFPDLHSELNLSSLELGDSALYFCASSAGLAEAYEQYFGPGTRLTVT.

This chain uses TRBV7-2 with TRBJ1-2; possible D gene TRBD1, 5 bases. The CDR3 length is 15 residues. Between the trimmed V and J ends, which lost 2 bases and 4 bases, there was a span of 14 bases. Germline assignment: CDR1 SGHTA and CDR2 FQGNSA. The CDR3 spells CASSLRLRAVYGYTF. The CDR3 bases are TGTGCCAGCAGCTTAAGGCTCAGGGCGGTCTATGGCTACACCTTC. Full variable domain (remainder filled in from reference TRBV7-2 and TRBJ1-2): GAGVSQSPSNKVTEKGKDVELRCDPISGHTALYWYRQSLGQGLEFLIYFQGNSAPDKSGLPSDRFSAERTGGSVSTLTIQRTQQEDSAVYLCASSLRLRAVYGYTFGSGTRLTVV.

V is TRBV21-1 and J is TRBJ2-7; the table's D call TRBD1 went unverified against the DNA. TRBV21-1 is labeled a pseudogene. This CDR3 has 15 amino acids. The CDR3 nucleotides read TGTGCCAGCAGCAAAGAGGCAGGGGGGACCTACGAGCAGTACTTC. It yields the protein CASSKEAGGTYEQYF.

CDR3 amino acids: CASSLQAIGELFF. As DNA, the CDR3 is TGTGCCAGCAGTTTACAAGCGATCGGGGAGCTGTTTTTT. This chain connects TRBV12-3 or TRBV12-4 to TRBJ2-2; D gene unclear. This CDR3 has 13 residues. With 2 bases removed from V and 7 bases from J, the gap between germline ends came to 8 bases.

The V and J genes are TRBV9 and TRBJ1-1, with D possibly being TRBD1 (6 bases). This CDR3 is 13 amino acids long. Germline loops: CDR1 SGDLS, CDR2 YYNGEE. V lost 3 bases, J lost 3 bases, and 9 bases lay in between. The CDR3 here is CASSADSYTEAFF. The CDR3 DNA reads TGTGCCAGCAGCGCGGACAGTTACACTGAAGCTTTCTTT.

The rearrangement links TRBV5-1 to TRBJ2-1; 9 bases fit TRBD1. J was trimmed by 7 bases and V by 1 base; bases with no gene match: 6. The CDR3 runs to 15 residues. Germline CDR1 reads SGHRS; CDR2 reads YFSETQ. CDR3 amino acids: CASSLRPGQGNEQFF. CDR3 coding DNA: TGCGCCAGCAGCTTGCGGCCCGGACAGGGGAATGAGCAGTTCTTC.

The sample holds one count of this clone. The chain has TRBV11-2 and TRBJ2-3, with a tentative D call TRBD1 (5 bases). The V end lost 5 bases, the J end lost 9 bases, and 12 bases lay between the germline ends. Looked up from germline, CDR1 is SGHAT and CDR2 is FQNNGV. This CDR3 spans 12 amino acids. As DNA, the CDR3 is TGTGCCAGCAGCATCGGAACAGGCACGCAGTATTTT. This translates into CASSIGTGTQYF.

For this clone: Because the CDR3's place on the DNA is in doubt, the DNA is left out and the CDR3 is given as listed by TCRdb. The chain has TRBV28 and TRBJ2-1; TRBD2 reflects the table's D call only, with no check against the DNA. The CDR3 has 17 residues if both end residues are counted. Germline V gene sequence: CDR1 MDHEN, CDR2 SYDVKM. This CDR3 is CASSSSTSGYIYNEQFF.

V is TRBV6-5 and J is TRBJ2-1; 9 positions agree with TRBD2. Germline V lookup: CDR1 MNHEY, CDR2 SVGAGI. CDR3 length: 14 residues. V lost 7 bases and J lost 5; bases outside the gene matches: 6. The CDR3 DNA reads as TGTGCCAGCAAACGACTAGCGGCAAACAATGAGCAGTTCTTC. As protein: CASKRLAANNEQFF.

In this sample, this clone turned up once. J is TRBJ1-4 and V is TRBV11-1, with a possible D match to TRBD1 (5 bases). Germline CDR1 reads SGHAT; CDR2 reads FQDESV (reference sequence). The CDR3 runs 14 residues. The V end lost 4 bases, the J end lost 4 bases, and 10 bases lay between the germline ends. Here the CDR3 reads CASSYTGDNEKLFF. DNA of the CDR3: TGTGCCAGCAGCTATACAGGAGATAATGAAAAACTGTTTTTT.

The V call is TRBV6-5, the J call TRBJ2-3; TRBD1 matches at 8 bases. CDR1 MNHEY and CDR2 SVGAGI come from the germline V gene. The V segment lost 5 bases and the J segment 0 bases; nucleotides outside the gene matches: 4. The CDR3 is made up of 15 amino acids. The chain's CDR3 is CASSRTGSSTDTQYF. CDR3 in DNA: TGTGCCAGCAGTCGGACAGGGTCTAGCACAGATACGCAGTATTTT.

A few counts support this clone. DNA of the CDR3: TGTGCCAGTAGTATCCAAACAGGGACCAAAAACATTCAGTACTTC. Amino acid sequence: CASSIQTGTKNIQYF. The chain is built from TRBV19 and TRBJ2-4, with a tentative D call TRBD1 (6 bases). The germline CDR1 and CDR2 sequences are LNHDA and SQIVND (reference sequence). The germline V and J ends were trimmed by 3 bases and 2 bases, with 11 bases remaining between them. This CDR3 is built from 15 residues.

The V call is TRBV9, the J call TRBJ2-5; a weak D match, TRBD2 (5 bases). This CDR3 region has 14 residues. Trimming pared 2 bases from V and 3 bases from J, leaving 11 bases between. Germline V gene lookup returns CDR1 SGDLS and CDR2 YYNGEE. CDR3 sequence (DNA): TGTGCCAGCAGCGTTAGAGGGATAGAAGAGACCCAGTACTTC. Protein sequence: CASSVRGIEETQYF.

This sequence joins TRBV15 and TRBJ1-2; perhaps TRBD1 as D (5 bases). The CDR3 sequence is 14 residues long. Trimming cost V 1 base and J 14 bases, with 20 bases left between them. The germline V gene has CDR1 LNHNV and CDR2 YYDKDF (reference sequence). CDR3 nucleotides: TGTGCCACCAGCAGAGTCAACCCCCGGGGGGTAAATACCTTC. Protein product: CATSRVNPRGVNTF. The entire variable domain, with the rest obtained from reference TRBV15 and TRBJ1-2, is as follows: DAMVIQNPRYQVTQFGKPVTLSCSQTLNHNVMYWYQQKSSQAPKLLFHYYDKDFNNEADTPDNFQSRRPNTSFCFLDIRSPGLGDTAMYLCATSRVNPRGVNTFGSGTRLTVV.

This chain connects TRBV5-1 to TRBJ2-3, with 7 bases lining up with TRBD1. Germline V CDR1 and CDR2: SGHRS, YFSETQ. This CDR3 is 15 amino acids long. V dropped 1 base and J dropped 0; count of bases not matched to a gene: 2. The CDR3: CASSLPGQSTDTQYF. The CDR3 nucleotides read TGCGCCAGCAGCTTGCCGGGACAGAGCACAGATACGCAGTATTTT.

The CDR3 here is CASSYSAGQGGVEQYF. The CDR3 nucleotides are TGTGCCAGCAGTTACTCGGCGGGACAGGGGGGAGTCGAGCAGTACTTC. The chain carries TRBV6-5 and TRBJ2-7, with 11 bases that match TRBD1. V shed 0 bases and J 6 bases; nucleotides not matched to a gene: 7. The CDR3 is 16 residues long. The germline V gene has CDR1 MNHEY and CDR2 SVGAGI.

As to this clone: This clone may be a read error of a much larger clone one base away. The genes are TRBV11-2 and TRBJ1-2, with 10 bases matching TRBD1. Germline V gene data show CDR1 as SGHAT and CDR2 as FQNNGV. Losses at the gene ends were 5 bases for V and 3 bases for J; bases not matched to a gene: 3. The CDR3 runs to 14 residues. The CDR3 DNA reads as TGTGCCAGCAGCCTGACAGGGGGCGACTATGGCTACACCTTC. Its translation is CASSLTGGDYGYTF.

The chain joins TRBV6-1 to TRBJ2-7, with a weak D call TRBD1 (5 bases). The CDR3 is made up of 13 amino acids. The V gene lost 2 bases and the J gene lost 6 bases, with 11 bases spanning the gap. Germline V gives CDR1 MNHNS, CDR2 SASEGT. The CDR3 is CASSEIRGSEQYF. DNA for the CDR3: TGTGCCAGCAGTGAAATAAGGGGCTCCGAGCAGTACTTC.

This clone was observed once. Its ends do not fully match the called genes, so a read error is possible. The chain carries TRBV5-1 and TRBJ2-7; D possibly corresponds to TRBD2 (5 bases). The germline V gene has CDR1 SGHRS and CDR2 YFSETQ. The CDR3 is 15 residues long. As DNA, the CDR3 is TGCGCCAGCAGCTTGCCGGACTCCCCTTCCTCCGAGCAGTACTTC. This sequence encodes CASSLPDSPSSEQYF.

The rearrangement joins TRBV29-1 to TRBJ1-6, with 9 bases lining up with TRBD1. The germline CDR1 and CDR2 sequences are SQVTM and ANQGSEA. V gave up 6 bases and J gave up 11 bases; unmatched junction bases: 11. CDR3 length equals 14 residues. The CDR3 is CSVGGDREGAPLHF. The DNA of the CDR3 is TGCAGCGTCGGTGGGGACAGGGAGGGGGCACCCCTCCACTTT.